The 20 T cell receptor beta chains reported below all come from one sample, sequenced in a study of Ad26.COV2.S vaccination and SARS-CoV-2 variants. The table came from immunoSEQ multiplex PCR; TCRdb's copy has only in-frame clones and leaves some out. The sample holds about 100,000 clones; over 70% are singletons and the top ten take 17%. This specimen was peripheral blood, taken after recovery from COVID-19. These receptors all come from a human donor who had recovered from COVID-19.

This clone was seen a handful of times. V and J are TRBV11-2 and TRBJ1-1; D ambiguous. CDR3 length equals 14 residues. Germline CDR1 and CDR2: SGHAT and FQNNGV. Between the trimmed V and J ends, which lost 5 bases and 5 bases, there was a span of 15 bases. CDR3 sequence: CASSRLRTGTEAFF. CDR3 in DNA: TGTGCCAGCAGCCGACTACGAACCGGTACTGAAGCTTTCTTT.

This clone showed up just once. The V call is TRBV7-7, the J call TRBJ1-6; TRBD1 is a possible D gene (6 bases). CDR1 SSHAT and CDR2 FNYEAQ come from the germline V gene (reference sequence). V gave up 5 bases and J gave up 7 bases, with 9 bases separating them. This CDR3 is 13 amino acids long. The CDR3 spells CASSAGENSPLHF. CDR3 in DNA: TGTGCCAGCAGCGCAGGGGAAAATTCACCCCTCCACTTT.

This clone was picked up one time. This sequence joins TRBV28 and TRBJ1-5; the match to TRBD1 covers 9 bases. This CDR3 is built from 15 residues. Germline V gene sequence: CDR1 MDHEN, CDR2 SYDVKM. After removal of 7 bases from V and 5 bases from J, the junction contained 9 bases not matched to a gene. Here the CDR3 reads CASTVQGASDQPQHF. The CDR3 region has the DNA TGTGCCAGCACCGTACAGGGGGCATCAGATCAGCCCCAGCATTTT.

The chain uses TRBV7-9 and TRBJ2-2; 8 positions agree with TRBD2. The V gene end was trimmed by 8 bases and the J gene end by 4 bases; junction bases not matched to a gene: 9. Germline V CDR1 and CDR2: SEHNR, FQNEAQ (reference sequence). The CDR3 extends over 15 amino acids. The CDR3 spells CASSSGTSTTGELFF. DNA of the CDR3: TGTGCCAGCTCCTCCGGGACTAGTACCACCGGGGAGCTGTTTTTT.

The chain joins TRBV12-5 to TRBJ1-4; D is unresolved. Germline CDR1 reads LGHNT; CDR2 reads FRNRAP. V was pared by 3 bases and J by 6 bases, with 11 bases between. This CDR3 has 14 residues. The CDR3 here is CASGFGNSDEKLFF. As DNA, the CDR3 is TGTGCTAGTGGTTTTGGGAATAGCGATGAAAAACTGTTTTTT.

V and J are TRBV5-1 and TRBJ1-2; TRBD1 agrees at 7 bases. The V gene end was trimmed by 6 bases and the J gene end by 0 bases; junction bases not matched to a gene: 11. Per the germline V gene, CDR1 is SGHRS and CDR2 is YFSETQ. The CDR3 is made up of 16 amino acids. The CDR3 nucleotides read TGCGCCAGCACCGTGGGTGGTGGGACAGCTAACTATGGCTACACCTTC. It codes for CASTVGGGTANYGYTF.

The chain recombines TRBV19 with TRBJ1-2; D remains ambiguous. Trimming removed 5 bases at V and 2 bases at J, with 12 bases between. Germline CDR1 and CDR2: LNHDA and SQIVND (reference sequence). This CDR3 spans 14 amino acids. DNA for the CDR3: TGTGCCAGTAGTCCCAGAACGGTGAACTATGGCTACACCTTC. Its translation is CASSPRTVNYGYTF.

The chain is built from TRBV5-1 and TRBJ1-2; D remains unclear. V gave up 0 bases and J gave up 7 bases, with 16 bases separating them. The CDR3 extends over 15 amino acids. The germline V gene has CDR1 SGHRS and CDR2 YFSETQ. CDR3 loop: CASSLVAAANGGYTF. The CDR3 DNA reads as TGCGCCAGCAGCTTGGTGGCAGCTGCGAATGGTGGCTACACCTTC.

CDR3 in DNA: TGTGCCAGCAGTGAAGCTTCTTTAGCGGTGATTGCCTACAATGAGCAGTTCTTC. Protein: CASSEASLAVIAYNEQFF. The chain couples TRBV6-1 to TRBJ2-1, with D possibly being TRBD2 (6 bases). The CDR3 consists of 18 residues. Germline V CDR1 and CDR2: MNHNS, SASEGT. V was trimmed by 0 bases and J by 2 bases, leaving 17 bases between them.

This chain connects TRBV5-1 to TRBJ1-2; TRBD1 is a possible D gene (6 bases). V was cut by 1 base and J by 0 bases, with 16 bases left in between. CDR1 SGHRS and CDR2 YFSETQ come from the germline V gene. The CDR3 extends over 17 amino acids. The CDR3 region is CASSLNDGGLSNYGYTF. The CDR3, as DNA: TGCGCCAGCAGCTTGAACGACGGGGGGCTGTCTAACTATGGCTACACCTTC.

This clone has just a few counts. The J gene is TRBJ1-6, the V gene TRBV7-9, with D maybe TRBD1 (5 bases). The length of the CDR3 is 17 residues. V was trimmed by 1 base and J by 3 bases, leaving 13 bases between them. CDR1 SEHNR and CDR2 FQNEAQ come from the germline V gene (reference sequence). The CDR3 region is CASSLDQGGGYNSPLHF. CDR3 bases: TGTGCCAGCAGCTTAGATCAGGGTGGAGGCTATAATTCACCCCTCCACTTT. The full variable domain, its missing parts supplied by reference TRBV7-9 and TRBJ1-6, is DTGVSQNPRHKITKRGQNVTFRCDPISEHNRLYWYRQTLGQGPEFLTYFQNEAQLEKSRLLSDRFSAERPKGSFSTLEIQRTEQGDSAMYLCASSLDQGGGYNSPLHFGNGTRLTVT.

The rearrangement links TRBV2 to TRBJ1-2, with 7 bases that match TRBD1. Germline V gives CDR1 SNHLY, CDR2 FYNNEI. The CDR3 has 12 amino acids. The junction had 3 bases not matched to a gene; V was cut back by 6 bases and J by 5 bases. The CDR3 loop is CASRWGQYGYTF. Written as DNA, the CDR3 is TGTGCCAGCAGGTGGGGACAGTATGGCTACACCTTC.

This clone showed up just a few times. The rearrangement links TRBV3-1 (or the pseudogene TRBV3-2) to TRBJ2-2; D tentatively reads TRBD1 or TRBD2 (5 bases each). From germline, CDR1 is LGHDT and CDR2 YNNKEL (reference sequence). Trimming took off 0 bases at V and 3 bases at J, with 8 bases between the two ends. The CDR3 has 15 amino acids. The DNA for the CDR3 is TGTGCCAGCAGCCAAGAGGGGACCTACACCGGGGAGCTGTTTTTT. Its translation is CASSQEGTYTGELFF.

The chain has TRBV2 and TRBJ1-4; weak D call: TRBD1 (6 bases). V gave up 5 bases and J gave up 0 bases, with 7 bases separating them. CDR1 and CDR2 from the germline V gene are SNHLY and FYNNEI. CDR3 length: 14 amino acids. The CDR3 loop is CASSRQATNEKLFF. The CDR3 DNA follows: TGTGCCAGCAGTAGACAGGCAACTAATGAAAAACTGTTTTTT.

This clone occurred many times. The chain has TRBV6-5 and TRBJ2-5, with D maybe TRBD2 (6 bases). V was clipped by 7 bases and J by 5 bases, with 14 bases between them. The CDR3 is made up of 13 amino acids. Germline CDR1 and CDR2: MNHEY and SVGAGI. The CDR3 reads CASNPDGGETQYF. CDR3 in DNA: TGTGCCAGCAATCCAGATGGGGGGGAGACCCAGTACTTC.

This sequence joins TRBV28 and TRBJ2-7; either TRBD1 or TRBD2 may supply D (6 bases each). The CDR3 covers 13 residues. V was trimmed by 7 bases and J by 2 bases, leaving 12 bases between them. The germline gives CDR1 MDHEN, CDR2 SYDVKM. CDR3 DNA sequence: TGTGCCAGCATATCGGGGGCCCCCTACGAGCAGTACTTC. This encodes CASISGAPYEQYF.

V is TRBV6-5 and J is TRBJ1-1; D perhaps matches TRBD1 (5 bases). Between the trimmed V and J ends, which lost 6 bases and 0 bases, there was a span of 14 bases. CDR3 length equals 15 residues. Germline values: CDR1 MNHEY, CDR2 SVGAGI. CDR3 in amino acids: CASSQGGIMNTEAFF. In DNA form, the CDR3 reads TGTGCCAGCAGCCAGGGCGGCATCATGAACACTGAAGCTTTCTTT.

This chain connects TRBV7-3 to TRBJ1-1; possible D gene TRBD1, 6 bases. Germline V gives CDR1 SGHTA, CDR2 FQGTGA. The CDR3 runs to 12 residues. V shed 5 bases and J shed 6 bases, with 10 bases lying between them. The DNA of the CDR3 is TGTGCCAGCAGCGAAGGGGGAGCTGAAGCTTTCTTT. This codes for CASSEGGAEAFF.

This chain joins TRBV6-5 and TRBJ1-2, with 9 nucleotides matching TRBD1. Germline lookup yields CDR1 MNHEY and CDR2 SVGAGI. V shed 5 bases and J 6 bases; nucleotides not matched to a gene: 10. CDR3 length: 15 residues. This CDR3 is CASSTTGQGLDGYTF. CDR3 DNA sequence: TGTGCCAGCAGTACGACGGGACAGGGCCTGGATGGCTACACCTTC.

The rearrangement links TRBV30 to TRBJ2-7, with D tentatively TRBD2 (5 bases). Germline V lookup: CDR1 GTSNPN, CDR2 SVGIG (reference sequence). The ends were cut back, 3 bases at V and 2 bases at J, with 5 bases in the middle. CDR3 length equals 11 residues. DNA of the CDR3: TGTGCCTGGAGGAGGGCCTACGAGCAGTACTTC. Amino acids: CAWRRAYEQYF. Full variable domain (rest looked up from reference TRBV30 and TRBJ2-7): SQTIHQWPATLVQPVGSPLSLECTVEGTSNPNLYWYRQAAGRGLQLLFYSVGIGQISSEVPQNLSASRPQDRQFILSSKKLLLSDSGFYLCAWRRAYEQYFGPGTRLTVT.